The next 3 T cell receptor beta chains were all read from a single sample in a study of shared clonotypes between healthy human individuals. Profiled with immunoSEQ multiplex PCR; TCRdb holds only in-frame clones, not every one. The data contain hundreds of thousands of clones, roughly 73% of them singletons. Sequencing was carried out using memory CD4+ T cells sorted from blood. Subset reported: CD45RA-negative fraction. These TCRs come from a woman aged 25 to 45 in good health.

The chain employs TRBV19 and TRBJ1-3; 8 bases agree with TRBD1. Germline CDR1 is LNHDA and CDR2 is SQIVND (reference sequence). The CDR3 sequence is 15 residues long. The trim removed 5 bases at V and 2 bases at J, leaving 5 bases unmatched. CDR3 DNA: TGTGCCAGTAGTCAAACAGGGGGACCTGGAAACACCATATATTTT. Its translation is CASSQTGGPGNTIYF. The full variable domain, with the rest looked up from reference TRBV19 and TRBJ1-3, is DGGITQSPKYLFRKEGQNVTLSCEQNLNHDAMYWYRQDPGQGLRLIYYSQIVNDFQKGDIAEGYSVSREKKESFPLTVTSAQKNPTAFYLCASSQTGGPGNTIYFGEGSWLTVV.

V gene TRBV9 combines with J gene TRBJ2-3, with 8 bases that match TRBD2. Germline assignment: CDR1 SGDLS and CDR2 YYNGEE. The CDR3 length is 15 residues. V shed 0 bases and J 10 bases; nucleotides not matched to a gene: 10. CDR3 coding DNA: TGTGCCAGCAGCGTAGGACTAGCGACGTCCTCTGCGCAGTATTTT. It encodes CASSVGLATSSAQYF.

V gene TRBV7-9 combines with J gene TRBJ2-7; D possibly corresponds to TRBD1 (5 bases). In germline, CDR1 is SEHNR, CDR2 FQNEAQ (reference sequence). Between the trimmed V and J ends, which lost 8 bases and 1 base, there was a span of 12 bases. The CDR3 sequence is 13 residues long. The CDR3 nucleotides read TGTGCCAGCGCAGGGATTTTTTCCTACGAGCAGTACTTC. Translated: CASAGIFSYEQYF. The variable domain in full, completed from reference TRBV7-9 and TRBJ2-7, reads DTGVSQNPRHKITKRGQNVTFRCDPISEHNRLYWYRQTLGQGPEFLTYFQNEAQLEKSRLLSDRFSAERPKGSFSTLEIQRTEQGDSAMYLCASAGIFSYEQYFGPGTRLTVT.